The TCR beta chain under discussion was sequenced for a study of T cells after yellow fever vaccination. Study-wide points: Most clones from primary vaccination were detected again post-booster (about 95% CD4, roughly 90% CD8).

From the 5' RACE reads, TCRdb called clonotypes with MiXCR, one entry per CDR3 protein. The table lists under 350,000 distinct CDR3 sequences, 4.1% of them singletons. A remark on this clonotype: What it binds is not known.

Germline assignment: CDR1 DFQATT and CDR2 SNEGSKA (reference sequence). The ends were cut back, 0 bases at V and 8 bases at J, with 13 bases in the middle. The length of the CDR3 is 14 residues. The chain combines TRBV20-1 with TRBJ1-4, with D unresolved. Sample: PBMCs, taken 5 days after the yellow fever booster vaccination. The clonotype comes from a man younger than 35 who received the YFV17D yellow fever vaccine. CDR3 nucleotides: TGCAGTGCTAGAGATCGCGGGCCTGGGGAAAAACTGTTTTTT. It specifies CSARDRGPGEKLFF.